The 9 T cell receptor beta chains listed next were all sequenced from one sample in a study of cytomegalovirus exposure and HLA in healthy donors. It was with 60 Vbeta and 13 Jbeta primers that the PCR ran. Sequencing used immunoSEQ multiplex PCR; TCRdb keeps in-frame clones, though not all of them. The data show over 150,000 clones, roughly 80% seen once. The sample comprised PBMCs. The receptors derive from a woman aged 50 to 60 in good health and CMV-seronegative.

The V and J genes are TRBV27 and TRBJ1-1; 7 positions match TRBD1. CDR1 and CDR2 from the germline V gene are MNHEY and SMNVEV (reference sequence). This CDR3 comprises 14 residues. The junction had 4 bases not matched to a gene; V was cut back by 5 bases and J by 1 base. The CDR3 spells CASSPTGENTEAFF. In DNA form, the CDR3 reads TGTGCCAGCAGTCCCACAGGGGAGAACACTGAAGCTTTCTTT.

The chain has TRBV5-4 and TRBJ2-7; TRBD2 might be the D (5 bases). Trimming took 4 bases from V and 3 from J, leaving 14 bases between them. In germline, CDR1 is SGHNT, CDR2 YYREEE (reference sequence). The CDR3 is 14 amino acids. This CDR3 is CASSPRADFYEQYF. The CDR3 region has the DNA TGTGCCAGCAGCCCCCGGGCGGACTTCTACGAGCAGTACTTC. The entire variable domain, with the rest obtained from reference TRBV5-4 and TRBJ2-7, is as follows: ETGVTQSPTHLIKTRGQQVTLRCSSQSGHNTVSWYQQALGQGPQFIFQYYREEENGRGNFPPRFSGLQFPNYSSELNVNALELDDSALYLCASSPRADFYEQYFGPGTRLTVT.

V usage is TRBV7-2 and J usage is TRBJ2-7; D gene unclear. Deletions cut 2 bases from V and 2 bases from J, with 13 bases between. The germline V gene has CDR1 SGHTA and CDR2 FQGNSA. The CDR3 sequence is 15 residues long. The CDR3 sequence is CASSLWWSSTYEQYF. The CDR3, as DNA: TGTGCCAGCAGCTTATGGTGGAGTTCTACCTACGAGCAGTACTTC. The variable domain in full, with the rest retrieved from reference TRBV7-2 and TRBJ2-7, is GAGVSQSPSNKVTEKGKDVELRCDPISGHTALYWYRQSLGQGLEFLIYFQGNSAPDKSGLPSDRFSAERTGGSVSTLTIQRTQQEDSAVYLCASSLWWSSTYEQYFGPGTRLTVT.

This rearrangement joins TRBV28 to TRBJ2-2; D is undetermined. The V gene lost 8 bases and the J gene lost 4 bases, with 8 bases spanning the gap. Germline V gene sequence: CDR1 MDHEN, CDR2 SYDVKM. CDR3 size: 12 residues. CDR3 sequence: CASRTGTGELFF. CDR3 nucleotide sequence: TGTGCCAGCCGAACTGGCACCGGGGAGCTGTTTTTT. Using reference TRBV28 and TRBJ2-2 for the parts outside the CDR3, the full variable domain is DVKVTQSSRYLVKRTGEKVFLECVQDMDHENMFWYRQDPGLGLRLIYFSYDVKMKEKGDIPEGYSVSREKKERFSLILESASTNQTSMYLCASRTGTGELFFGEGSRLTVL.

CDR3 amino acids: CAISEGPGGETQYF. The DNA of the CDR3 is TGTGCCATCAGTGAGGGGCCAGGCGGGGAGACCCAGTACTTC. The chain recombines TRBV10-3 with TRBJ2-5; D is perhaps TRBD2 (5 bases). V lost 2 bases, J lost 5 bases, and 12 bases lay in between. Germline V gene lookup returns CDR1 ENHRY and CDR2 SYGVKD. The CDR3 has 14 residues.

This clone was found once. V gene TRBV15 combines with J gene TRBJ1-5; 10 nucleotides match TRBD1. CDR1 is LNHNV and CDR2 is YYDKDF in the germline V gene (reference sequence). CDR3 size: 19 residues. Trimming took 2 bases from V and 0 from J; bases not matched to a gene: 10. Here the CDR3 reads CATSRWRGQGQGSNQPQHF. As DNA, the CDR3 is TGTGCCACCAGCAGATGGCGGGGACAGGGGCAGGGTAGCAATCAGCCCCAGCATTTT.

In this sample, this clone turned up once. The chain joins TRBV4-2 to TRBJ2-1, with a possible D match to TRBD1 (6 bases). Looked up from germline, CDR1 is LGHNA and CDR2 is YNFKEQ. V was clipped by 7 bases and J by 0 bases, with 13 bases between them. This CDR3 has 15 amino acids. The CDR3 region is CASIRDRFSYNEQFF. In nucleotides, the CDR3 is TGTGCCAGCATCCGTGACAGGTTCTCCTACAATGAGCAGTTCTTC.

This clone was observed a few times. The rearrangement links TRBV7-9 to TRBJ2-2; 8 positions agree with TRBD1. CDR1 SEHNR and CDR2 FQNEAQ come from the germline V gene (reference sequence). V was pared by 6 bases and J by 4 bases, with 10 bases of the junction left unmatched. The CDR3 extends over 16 amino acids. The DNA for the CDR3 is TGTGCCAGCAGGATAGGGGCAGGGGGCCTCACCGGGGAGCTGTTTTTT. This sequence encodes CASRIGAGGLTGELFF.

V usage is TRBV19 and J usage is TRBJ2-1; D might be TRBD2 (6 bases). Germline V gene sequence: CDR1 LNHDA, CDR2 SQIVND (reference sequence). The germline V and J ends were trimmed by 3 bases and 7 bases, with 19 bases remaining between them. The CDR3 has 16 amino acids. The CDR3 DNA follows: TGTGCCAGTAGTATGGTTTTACTAGCATTTGAAAATGAGCAGTTCTTC. Protein product: CASSMVLLAFENEQFF.